Listed below are T cell receptor beta chains from one sample, sequenced in a study of identical twins. TCRdb fed the 5' RACE reads into MiXCR, producing one record per CDR3 protein. The table includes more than 400,000 distinct CDR3 sequences, roughly 15% detected once. This same sample was also part of a study on yellow fever vaccine responses in identical twins.

Sequenced input: CD4+ T cells sorted from blood. The receptors were gathered from a woman between 18 and 29 years old in good health. CDR3s include the opening cysteine and the closing phenylalanine or tryptophan. D genes are given only for firm matches. Only part of the rows carry a size: once, few, many, or a class if the clone is expanded.

>TRBV29-1|.|14|TRBJ1-5|.
TGCAGCGTTGAGGTGGGGGGCGGCAATCAGCCCCAGCATTTT
CSVEVGGGNQPQHF
>TRBV20-1|.|15|TRBJ2-5|TRBD2
TGCAGTGCGCACCGGACTAGCGGGATTTTTGAGACCCAGTACTTC
CSAHRTSGIFETQYF
>TRBV6-1|.|14|TRBJ1-1|.
TGTGCCAGCAGTGAATTACAGATGAACACTGAAGCTTTCTTT
CASSELQMNTEAFF
>TRBV10-3|few|15|TRBJ1-5|.
TGTGCCATCAGTGAGTCGAGTTCTCTCAATCAGCCCCAGCATTTT
CAISESSSLNQPQHF
>TRBV7-9|few|14|TRBJ1-6|.
TGTGCCAGCAGCTCGGGACGGTTAAATTCACCCCTCCACTTT
CASSSGRLNSPLHF
>TRBV11-3|.|16|TRBJ2-3|TRBD2
TGTGCCAGCAGCCCTGGCGTTGGCGGGAGGGCAGATACGCAGTATTTT
CASSPGVGGRADTQYF
>TRBV10-2|.|21|TRBJ2-1|TRBD2
TGCGCCAGCAGTGATGGGCGGGGGGCCCCACCTCAAGCGGGCGCTTACAATGAGCAGTTCTTC
CASSDGRGAPPQAGAYNEQFF
>TRBV20-1|.|14|TRBJ1-2|TRBD1
TGCAGTCAAACCCCGGGACAGTTAAACTATGGCTACACCTTC
CSQTPGQLNYGYTF
>TRBV5-6|.|16|TRBJ1-1|.
TGTGCCAGCAGCTTGTCAGGTTCAGTAATGAACACTGAAGCTTTCTTT
CASSLSGSVMNTEAFF
>TRBV7-9|.|16|TRBJ2-5|.
TGTGCCAGCAGCTTAGGTGCGGGACAGCACCAAGAGACCCAGTACTTC
CASSLGAGQHQETQYF
>TRBV20-1|few|14|TRBJ2-3|TRBD2
TGCAGTGCTAGTGATAGCGGGAGTGCAGATACGCAGTATTTT
CSASDSGSADTQYF